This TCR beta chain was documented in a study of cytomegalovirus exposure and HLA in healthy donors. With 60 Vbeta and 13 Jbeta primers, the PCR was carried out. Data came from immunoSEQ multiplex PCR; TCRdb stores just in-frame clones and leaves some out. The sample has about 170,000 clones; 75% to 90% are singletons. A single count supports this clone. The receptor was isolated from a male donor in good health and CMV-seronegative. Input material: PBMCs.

CDR3 protein: CASSLTGYSGNTIYF. CDR3 in DNA: TGTGCCAGCAGTCTGACAGGATACTCTGGAAACACCATATATTTT. The chain recombines TRBV27 with TRBJ1-3; perhaps TRBD1 as D (6 bases). This CDR3 has 15 amino acids. Germline CDR1 is MNHEY and CDR2 is SMNVEV (reference sequence). V shed 5 bases and J shed 0 bases, with 11 bases lying between them.